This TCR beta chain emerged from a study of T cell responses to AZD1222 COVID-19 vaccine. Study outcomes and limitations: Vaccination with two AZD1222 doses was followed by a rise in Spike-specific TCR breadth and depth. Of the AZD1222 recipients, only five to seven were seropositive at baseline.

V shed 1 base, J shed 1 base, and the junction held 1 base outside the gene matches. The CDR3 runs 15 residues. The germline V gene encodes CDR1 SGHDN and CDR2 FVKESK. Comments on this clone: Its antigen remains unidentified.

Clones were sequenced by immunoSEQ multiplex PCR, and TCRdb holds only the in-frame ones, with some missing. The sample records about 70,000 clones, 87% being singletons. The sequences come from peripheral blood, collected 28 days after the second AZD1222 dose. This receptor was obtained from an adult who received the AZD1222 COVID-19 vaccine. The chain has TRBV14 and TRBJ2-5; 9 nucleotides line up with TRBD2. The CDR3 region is CASSQGLAVQETQYF. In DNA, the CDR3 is TGTGCCAGCAGCCAAGGACTAGCGGTCCAAGAGACCCAGTACTTC.